This T cell receptor beta chain was obtained from a study of cytomegalovirus exposure and HLA in healthy donors (dated by TCRdb to 2016 to 2017). General notes on the study: In an earlier analysis of some 550 of the donors, about 260 Gb of sequence data and 95 million to 130 million unique TCR beta sequences from approximately 180 million T cells were reported. An early release that covered fewer than 750 HLA-typed donors contained approximately 290 gigabases of sequencing data and tens of millions of unique TCR sequences. Of the 300 to 500 genotyped donors, roughly 80% were placed in the genetic ancestry cluster associated with self-reported Caucasian donors. The aim of the study was to test whether cataloging public T cell receptors could identify signatures of past pathogen exposure. Using immunosequencing, the study profiled T cell repertoires from about 610 subjects and related those repertoires to cytomegalovirus serostatus. A separate validation cohort of about 110 different subjects was used in addition to the roughly 700-subject first cohort. The study combined high-throughput TCR immunosequencing, statistical association of individual TCRs with disease status, and machine learning to predict cytomegalovirus infection status. In a later analysis, previously published TCR beta repertoires from 550 to 750 donors were re-analyzed and high-resolution HLA genotyping was added so that TCR occurrence patterns could be studied. In the later analysis, no new phenotypic data were used to find candidate immune exposures; instead, reliance was placed on TCR beta sequences and their occurrence across donors. An earlier analysis of several hundred of the donors used high-throughput TCR beta sequencing to judge whether each TCR beta V gene segment behaved as functional or pseudogenic. Donor age, sex, ethnicity and CMV serostatus were compiled alongside the repertoire data. Genome-wide SNP genotypes for about 65% of the 666 donors were used in a later genetic analysis, which treated that subset as a discovery cohort. Every discovery cohort repertoire had been produced on one sequencing platform. Both class I and class II loci were covered by HLA typing, at four-digit resolution. Typing coverage differed by locus: A, B, C, DRB1 and DQB1 were typed in roughly 629-630 donors, DQA1 in roughly 500, DPA1 in approximately 600, and DPB1 in roughly 450. Five DR-DQ haplotypes were handled as single units for association and clustering, since linkage in the cohort was strong. Among approximately 370 genotyped donors of the cohort, an average of approximately 240,000 unique TCR beta nucleotide sequences was sequenced per donor, of which about 20% were non-productive.

This clone was found many times. The specificity of this receptor is unknown. Within one base of it there is no much larger clone, and no base qualities were kept. The cohort consisted of hundreds of healthy bone marrow donors. At the time of sampling, every cohort member was nominally healthy, though immune exposures that went unrecorded were likely present. The donor tested CMV seropositive and was one of the 289 seropositive cohort members. A peripheral blood sample was collected from each donor, and TCR beta sequencing was performed on peripheral blood mononuclear cells. Genomic DNA extraction from the blood cell samples was performed with the Qiagen DNeasy Blood Extraction Kit. What the work shows at the level of the full study, not this receptor alone: A cluster of highly shared sequence variants was judged likely to be a technical artifact of the sequencing pipeline. Sequencing depth was assumed to be roughly uniform across donors in the presence/absence analyses, though that assumption may not hold. The authors suggested that the approach could potentially be generalized to other disease states and immunological phenotypes. For the cohort, immune exposure information was limited to CMV serostatus. Because HLA typing was unavailable for some donors at each locus, only the typed subset was used in association tests. V-gene and J-gene trimming of TCR beta chains was associated with a missense DCLRE1C variant in a later genetic analysis, and the association was replicated in an independent cohort. The study gave a list of under 200 TCR beta chains associated with cytomegalovirus. Correlated functional status among segregating V segments might reflect linkage disequilibrium, but an unknown experimental factor could not be ruled out. Compared with the roughly 720-donor mean, donors in an Asian-associated ancestry cluster had fewer N-insertions in productive TCRs, according to a later genetic analysis. A further reported finding was that TCR beta sequences accurately predicted the HLA-A and HLA-B alleles for most subjects in the first cohort. In vitro tests confirmed that a few of the cytomegalovirus-associated TCR beta chains recognize cytomegalovirus antigens. According to a later analysis, TCR association rates differed among HLA loci, with DRB1 alleles showing the most associated TCRs and HLA-C alleles showing the fewest. At a false discovery rate of 0.05, a later analysis linked some 17,000 TCR beta sequences to specific HLA alleles. Most TCR sequences were observed very rarely across donors, whereas some public TCRs were present in many individuals. Broadly in line with IMGT annotations, most TCR beta V segments showed up in productive rearrangements about 87% or about 30% of the time in an earlier analysis of several hundred of the donors. In a later analysis, several top co-occurrence clusters were reported to appear linked to parvovirus B19, influenza, CMV and Epstein-Barr virus. The cohort was sequenced for TCR beta chains only, and without alpha or paired-chain data the features that could be detected were limited. When HLA alleles, especially DR and DQ, strongly co-occurred, TCR associations were difficult to assign to individual alleles. The earlier analysis of nearly 600 of the donors excluded 15 to 20 rarely observed V segments, including chromosome 9 orphons, because counts were too low. A later analysis found that HLA-associated TCR beta chains were more clonally expanded and had lower generation probabilities than equally common non-associated chains. Some IMGT-functional V segments, including TRBV6-2 and TRBV6-3, could not be told apart with the 87-base-pair reads, so those segments were excluded. The classifier was reported to diagnose cytomegalovirus status with high specificity and sensitivity in both the original and validation cohorts. According to a later analysis, most CMV-associated TCR beta chains appeared to be HLA-restricted, and the HLA associations seemed to be driven largely by CMV exposure.

The CDR3 runs 12 residues from the cysteine to the phenylalanine. Only CDR3 DNA is held: 36 bases, read in frame from base 1. From V the trimming removes 3 bases and from J it removes 13 bases, while the gene matches leave 5 bases of the junction unaccounted for. The germline V gene provides CDR1 LGHNA and CDR2 YSLEER. The method was the immunoSEQ multiplex PCR assay. The multiplex PCR relied on a mix of 60 forward primers for TCR Vbeta segments and 13 reverse primers for TCR Jbeta segments. A multiplex PCR assay on genomic DNA amplified the CDR3 region of rearranged TCR beta genes. The amplified TCR beta libraries were sequenced on the Illumina HiSeq System as 87-base-pair reads. In the paper's pipeline: A later analysis counted 75 million to 100 million unique TCR beta chains across the 670 or so repertoires, and some 12 million of these chains were shared by at least two donors. Raw reads were error-corrected and collapsed into unique sequences by a nearest-neighbor algorithm in which closely related sequences were merged to remove PCR and sequencing errors. V, D and J gene segments were assigned by aligning CDR3 sequences to IMGT reference sequences. Each retained sequence needed at least a six-nucleotide match to both a V gene segment and a J gene segment. A rearrangement counted as productive if the CDR3 had no stop codons and remained in frame with V and J, and every other rearrangement counted as non-productive. Following IMGT convention, CDR3 was defined as the stretch from the second conserved V-encoded cysteine up to the conserved J-encoded phenylalanine. The earlier analysis of a few hundred of the donors excluded any sequence lacking an unambiguous match to a single V gene segment. In an earlier analysis of a few hundred of the donors, a V segment was called functional when productive rearrangements were above 56.7%, and segregating when the standard deviation between donors exceeded 5%. A statistical classification framework was built to diagnose cytomegalovirus status from the catalog of TCR beta chain sequences. V and J gene assignment, in a later analysis, came from comparing TCR nucleotide sequences with IMGT/GENE-DB human TR gene sequences. The TCRdist pipeline was used in a later analysis to assign CDR3 sequences and most-parsimonious VDJ recombination scenarios. A later analysis defined each TCR beta chain by its CDR3 amino acid sequence plus V-gene family, and excluded reads lacking a unique V-gene family. To address suspected cross-contamination and a sequencing artifact, a later analysis removed approximately 600 highly shared, low-generation-probability nucleotide sequences. In a later analysis, a clonal expansion index for each public chain was calculated from normalized within-repertoire ranks of inferred template counts. In a later analysis, generation probabilities were computed using a VDJ recombination model fitted to out-of-frame rearrangements, and the results were checked against IGoR. In a later analysis, TCR-TCR, TCR-HLA and TCR-CMV co-occurrence was scored with hypergeometric tests, and a repertoire-size bias correction was applied to TCR pairs. In a later analysis, false discovery rates were estimated by permuting HLA or CMV assignments 20 times. In a later analysis, co-occurring TCRs were grouped with DBSCAN, and TCRdist sequence similarity was added when clustering was performed within HLA-allele-positive subsets. Co-occurrence clustering excluded repertoires with fewer than 30,000 or more than 120,000 public chains, plus five with anomalous nucleotide sharing. The immuneACCESS repertoire file appears here via TCRdb, limited to in-frame rearrangements. These files lack a portion of the clones; in checked studies, under half of the deficit traces to unresolved V genes, and the cause of the others is not known. V and J calls and clone size are those listed in that table; D and trimming were worked out from the DNA. The sample yields tens of thousands of clones; 75% were counted once. In total, the top ten clones hold around 25% of the sample.

The sequenced sample was PBMCs. The chain is encoded by TRBV4-3 joined to TRBJ2-1; TRBD1 aligns with 8 central bases. The TCR was taken from a middle-aged woman in good health and CMV-seropositive. The nucleotides are TGCGCCAGCAGCCAGGGAGACAGGGGACAGTTCTTC. Its translation reads: CASSQGDRGQFF.